The T cell receptor (beta chain) under discussion was sequenced for a study of cytomegalovirus exposure and HLA in healthy donors (TCRdb year 2017). Study-level background: An earlier analysis of some 500 of the donors reported more than 250 Gb of sequence data and approximately 110 million unique TCR beta sequences from 150 million to 200 million T cells. Roughly five DR-DQ haplotypes were handled as single units for association and clustering because linkage in the cohort was strong. A later analysis re-examined previously published TCR beta repertoires from 500 to 700 donors and added high-resolution HLA genotyping to investigate patterns of TCR occurrence. The study combined high-throughput TCR immunosequencing, statistical association of individual TCRs with disease status, and machine learning to predict cytomegalovirus infection status. In addition to the first cohort of roughly 670 subjects, a separate validation cohort of 100 to 150 different subjects was used. Among some 410 genotyped donors of the cohort, an average of around 250,000 unique TCR beta nucleotide sequences was sequenced per donor, of which 15% to 20% were non-productive. The study aimed to test whether cataloging public T cell receptors could reveal signatures of past pathogen exposure. HLA typing covered class I and class II loci at four-digit resolution. An early release that covered 640 HLA-typed donors contained about 300 gigabases of sequencing data and 75 million to 100 million unique TCR sequences. Every discovery cohort repertoire had been produced on one sequencing platform. In a later genetic analysis, genome-wide SNP genotypes for about 55% of the roughly 670 donors were used, and that subset was treated as a discovery cohort. The number of donors typed differed by locus, with about 629-640 for A, B, C, DRB1 and DQB1, 522 for DQA1, some 570 for DPA1, and some 470 for DPB1. In an earlier analysis of a few hundred of the donors, high-throughput TCR beta sequencing was used to judge whether each TCR beta V gene segment behaved as functional or pseudogenic. The study used immunosequencing to profile the T cell repertoires of under 700 subjects and linked those repertoires to cytomegalovirus serostatus. In the later analysis, no new phenotypic data were used to find candidate immune exposures; instead, reliance was placed on TCR beta sequences and their occurrence across donors. Of the approximately 400 genotyped donors, approximately 83% fell in the genetic ancestry cluster associated with self-reported Caucasian donors. Alongside the repertoire data, information on donor age, sex, ethnicity and CMV serostatus was compiled. Points the paper makes about the study in general: The sequencing pipeline was judged likely to have produced a cluster of highly shared sequence variants as a technical artifact. At a false discovery rate of 0.05, a later analysis linked 15,000 to 20,000 TCR beta sequences to specific HLA alleles. While some public TCRs were present in many individuals, most TCR sequences turned up only very rarely across donors. Broadly in line with IMGT annotations, most TCR beta V segments showed up in productive rearrangements about 87% or about 30% of the time in an earlier analysis of around 550 of the donors. An association between a missense DCLRE1C variant and V-gene and J-gene trimming of TCR beta chains was found in a later genetic analysis and replicated in an independent cohort. Because the 87-base-pair reads could not distinguish some IMGT-functional V segments, including TRBV6-2 and TRBV6-3, those segments were excluded. The classifier was reported to diagnose cytomegalovirus status with high specificity and sensitivity in both the original and validation cohorts. The presence/absence analyses assumed that sequencing depth was roughly uniform across donors, and that assumption may not be true. In vitro tests confirmed that a few of the cytomegalovirus-associated TCR beta chains recognize cytomegalovirus antigens. A later analysis found that HLA-associated TCR beta chains were more clonally expanded and had lower generation probabilities than equally common non-associated chains. A later analysis reported that several top co-occurrence clusters appeared linked to parvovirus B19, influenza, CMV and Epstein-Barr virus. Only TCR beta chains were sequenced in this cohort, and the absence of alpha or paired-chain data limited detectable features. Some 15 rarely observed V segments, including chromosome 9 orphons, were excluded from the earlier analysis of several hundred of the donors because counts were too low. In the study, some 160 TCR beta chains were listed as associated with cytomegalovirus. According to a later analysis, most CMV-associated TCR beta chains appeared to be HLA-restricted, and the HLA associations seemed to be driven largely by CMV exposure. A later genetic analysis reported fewer N-insertions in productive TCRs among donors in an Asian-associated ancestry cluster than the roughly 690-donor mean. When HLA alleles, especially DR and DQ, strongly co-occurred, TCR associations were difficult to assign to individual alleles. The only immune exposure information available for the cohort was CMV serostatus. Because HLA typing was missing for some donors at each locus, association tests included only the typed subset. A further reported finding was that TCR beta sequences accurately predicted the HLA-A and HLA-B alleles for most subjects in the first cohort. Linkage disequilibrium might explain the correlated functional status among segregating V segments, but an unknown experimental factor could not be ruled out. In a later analysis, TCR association rates were found to vary across HLA loci, with the most associated TCRs seen for DRB1 alleles and the fewest for HLA-C alleles. The authors suggested that the approach could potentially be extended to other disease states and immunological phenotypes.

To note about this clone: Its antigen remains undetermined. No per-base quality is available; no much larger clone lies one base away. This CDR3 is also generated by other DNA sequences in the sample.

The V and J ends are trimmed by 2 bases and 10 bases, leaving 18 bases between them. Spanning cysteine to phenylalanine, the CDR3 consists of 16 amino acids. Of the read, only the CDR3 DNA is kept; its 48 bases are in frame from base 1. The germline V gene gives CDR1 as MGHRA and CDR2 as YSYEKL. The cohort was made up of approximately 670 healthy bone marrow donors. Cohort members were all nominally healthy when sampled, although unrecorded immune exposures were likely present. The donor was CMV seronegative and was included in the group of about 400 seronegative cohort members. Every donor gave a peripheral blood sample, and the peripheral blood mononuclear cells from that sample were used for TCR beta sequencing. Genomic DNA was extracted from the blood cell samples with the Qiagen DNeasy Blood Extraction Kit. The library was generated by the immunoSEQ multiplex PCR assay. A mixture of 60 forward primers for TCR Vbeta segments and 13 reverse primers for TCR Jbeta segments was used in the multiplex PCR. The CDR3 region of rearranged TCR beta genes was amplified from genomic DNA with a multiplex PCR assay. The Illumina HiSeq System was used to sequence the amplified TCR beta libraries as 87-base-pair reads. In the paper's pipeline: In a later analysis, roughly 80 million unique TCR beta chains were counted across the 650 to 700 repertoires, and roughly 11 million of these chains were shared by at least two donors. To remove PCR and sequencing errors, raw reads were error-corrected and collapsed into unique sequences using a nearest-neighbor algorithm that merged closely related sequences. Alignment of CDR3 sequences to IMGT reference sequences was used to assign V, D and J gene segments. For a sequence to be retained, at least a six-nucleotide match to both a V gene segment and a J gene segment was required. Rearrangements were classified as productive when the CDR3 lacked stop codons and remained in frame with V and J, and all other rearrangements were classified as non-productive. Following IMGT convention, CDR3 was defined as the stretch from the second conserved V-encoded cysteine up to the conserved J-encoded phenylalanine. The earlier analysis of 550 to 650 of the donors excluded any sequence lacking an unambiguous match to a single V gene segment. An earlier analysis of several hundred of the donors called V segments functional above 56.7% productive rearrangements and segregating when the between-donor standard deviation exceeded 5%. To diagnose cytomegalovirus status from the catalog of TCR beta chain sequences, a statistical classification framework was built. A later analysis assigned V and J genes by comparing TCR nucleotide sequences with IMGT/GENE-DB human TR gene sequences. In a later analysis, CDR3 sequences and most-parsimonious VDJ recombination scenarios were assigned using the TCRdist pipeline. In a later analysis, each TCR beta chain was defined by its CDR3 amino acid sequence together with its V-gene family, and reads lacking a unique V-gene family were excluded. A later analysis removed several hundred highly shared, low-generation-probability nucleotide sequences to deal with suspected cross-contamination and a sequencing artifact. In a later analysis, a clonal expansion index was calculated for each public chain from normalized within-repertoire ranks of inferred template counts. In a later analysis, generation probabilities were computed using a VDJ recombination model fitted to out-of-frame rearrangements, and the results were checked against IGoR. In a later analysis, hypergeometric tests were used to score TCR-TCR, TCR-HLA and TCR-CMV co-occurrence, with a repertoire-size bias correction applied to TCR pairs. To estimate false discovery rates, a later analysis permuted the HLA or CMV assignments 20 times. In a later analysis, co-occurring TCRs were grouped using DBSCAN, and TCRdist sequence similarity was added for clustering within HLA-allele-positive subsets. Co-occurrence clustering excluded repertoires with fewer than 30,000 or more than 120,000 public chains, plus five with anomalous nucleotide sharing. As stored in TCRdb, this immuneACCESS dataset retains in-frame rearrangements with V and J assigned. A fraction of the clones does not appear; measured against another copy, unresolved V genes explain less than half of the discrepancy, and the remainder lacks a known reason. The V and J calls and clone size come from that table; D and trimming were worked out from the DNA. The sample profile shows approximately 130,000 clones; about 86% of them were found once. 2% to 2.5% of the sample comes from the top ten.

Sequenced sample: PBMCs. In this chain, TRBV4-1 is recombined with TRBJ1-6; the D gene remains uncertain. This TCR was recovered from a woman aged 40 to 49 in good health and CMV-seronegative. CDR3 region: CASSQPVEGWYSPLHF. The sequence in DNA is TGCGCCAGCAGCCAACCCGTCGAGGGCTGGTACTCACCCCTCCACTTT.